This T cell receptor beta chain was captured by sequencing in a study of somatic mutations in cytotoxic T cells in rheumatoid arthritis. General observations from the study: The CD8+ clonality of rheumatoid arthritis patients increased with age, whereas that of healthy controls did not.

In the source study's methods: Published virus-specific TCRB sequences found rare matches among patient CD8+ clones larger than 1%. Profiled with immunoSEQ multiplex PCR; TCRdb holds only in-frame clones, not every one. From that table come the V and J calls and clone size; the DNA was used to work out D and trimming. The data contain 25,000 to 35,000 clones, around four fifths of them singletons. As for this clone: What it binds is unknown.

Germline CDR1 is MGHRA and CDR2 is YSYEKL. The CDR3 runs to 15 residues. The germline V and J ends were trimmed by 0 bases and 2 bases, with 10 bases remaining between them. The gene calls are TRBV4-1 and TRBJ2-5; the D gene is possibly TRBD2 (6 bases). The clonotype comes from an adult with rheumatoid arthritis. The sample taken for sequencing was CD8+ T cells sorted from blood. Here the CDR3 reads CASSQEWRGQETQYF. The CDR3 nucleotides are TGCGCCAGCAGCCAAGAATGGCGGGGACAAGAGACCCAGTACTTC.